This T cell receptor (beta chain) was sequenced in a study of read filtering for tumor transcriptome and immune sequencing. The wider study: R-ISS stage counts were eight or nine for I, around 17 for II, 7 for III. After DNase treatment, RNA was made into whole-transcriptome libraries. Overall study results and limits: This fraction held mixed bone marrow immune cells after CD138-negative sorting.

From roughly 0.4 ug of RNA, a library with molecular barcoded alpha/delta and beta/gamma adaptors was made. TCRdb reanalysed the reads using MiXCR and keeps one entry per CDR3 protein. The sample yields 100,000 to 150,000 distinct CDR3 sequences, about 12% seen once. This clonotype was recorded many times. Its antigen is as yet unknown. The origin of this receptor is a donor aged 40 or older with multiple myeloma. The sample taken for sequencing was a population of CD138-negative cells sorted from bone marrow.

DNA of the CDR3: TGTGCCAGCAGCTTAGGGCGGGTAGTGAGCTCCTACAATGAGCAGTTCTTC. Its translation is CASSLGRVVSSYNEQFF. The chain combines TRBV7-2 with TRBJ2-1; D perhaps matches TRBD2 (5 bases). Germline V gene lookup returns CDR1 SGHTA and CDR2 FQGNSA. The CDR3 length is 17 residues. V dropped 1 base and J dropped 0 bases, with 13 bases sitting between them. Supplemented by reference TRBV7-2 and TRBJ2-1, the full variable domain reads GAGVSQSPSNKVTEKGKDVELRCDPISGHTALYWYRQSLGQGLEFLIYFQGNSAPDKSGLPSDRFSAERTGGSVSTLTIQRTQQEDSAVYLCASSLGRVVSSYNEQFFGPGTRLTVL.